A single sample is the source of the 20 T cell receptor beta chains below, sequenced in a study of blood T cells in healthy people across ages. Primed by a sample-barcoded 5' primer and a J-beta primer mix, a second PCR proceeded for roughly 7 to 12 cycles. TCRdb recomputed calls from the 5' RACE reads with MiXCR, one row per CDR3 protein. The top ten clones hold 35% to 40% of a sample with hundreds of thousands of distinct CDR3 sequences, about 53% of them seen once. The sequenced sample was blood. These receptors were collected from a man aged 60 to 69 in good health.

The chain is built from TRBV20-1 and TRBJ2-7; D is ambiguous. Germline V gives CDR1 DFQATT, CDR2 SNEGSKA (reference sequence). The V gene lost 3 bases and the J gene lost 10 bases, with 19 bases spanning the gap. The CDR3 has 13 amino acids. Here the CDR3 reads CSARLETTTAQYF. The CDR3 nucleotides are TGCAGTGCTAGGCTCGAGACCACGACTGCCCAGTACTTC.

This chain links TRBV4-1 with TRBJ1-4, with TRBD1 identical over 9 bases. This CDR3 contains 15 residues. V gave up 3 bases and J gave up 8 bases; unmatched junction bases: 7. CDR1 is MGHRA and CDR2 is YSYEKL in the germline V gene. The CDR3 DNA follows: TGCGCCAGCAGCCAGGGCACAGGGGGCGACGAAAAACTGTTTTTT. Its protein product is CASSQGTGGDEKLFF.

CDR3 region: CASSSPGGRTGNQPQHF. The CDR3 coding sequence is TGTGCCAGCAGTAGCCCCGGGGGACGGACAGGCAATCAGCCCCAGCATTTT. V usage is TRBV6-1 and J usage is TRBJ1-5, with D maybe TRBD1 (6 bases). Trimming pared 5 bases from V and 2 bases from J, leaving 19 bases between. This CDR3 region has 17 residues. CDR1 and CDR2 (germline): MNHNS, SASEGT.

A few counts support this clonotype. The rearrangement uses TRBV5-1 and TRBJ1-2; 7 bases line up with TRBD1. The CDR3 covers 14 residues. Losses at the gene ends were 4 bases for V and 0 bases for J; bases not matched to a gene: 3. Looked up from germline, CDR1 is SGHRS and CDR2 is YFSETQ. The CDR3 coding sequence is TGCGCCAGCAGCCGGGACAGTCCTAACTATGGCTACACCTTC. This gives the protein CASSRDSPNYGYTF. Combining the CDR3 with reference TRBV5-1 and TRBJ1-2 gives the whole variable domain KAGVTQTPRYLIKTRGQQVTLSCSPISGHRSVSWYQQTPGQGLQFLFEYFSETQRNKGNFPGRFSGRQFSNSRSEMNVSTLELGDSALYLCASSRDSPNYGYTFGSGTRLTVV.

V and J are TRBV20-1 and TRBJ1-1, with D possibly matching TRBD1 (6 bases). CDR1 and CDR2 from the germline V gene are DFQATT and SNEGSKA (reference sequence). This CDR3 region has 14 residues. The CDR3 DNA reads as TGCAGCGTAGTACAAATAACAGGGAGACCCGAAGCTTTCTTT. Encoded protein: CSVVQITGRPEAFF.

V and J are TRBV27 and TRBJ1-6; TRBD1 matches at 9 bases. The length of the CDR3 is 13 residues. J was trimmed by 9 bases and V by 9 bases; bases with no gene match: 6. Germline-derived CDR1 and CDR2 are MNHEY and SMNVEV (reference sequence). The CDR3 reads CASRDRESSPLHF. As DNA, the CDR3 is TGTGCCAGTCGGGACAGGGAGAGTTCACCCCTCCACTTT.

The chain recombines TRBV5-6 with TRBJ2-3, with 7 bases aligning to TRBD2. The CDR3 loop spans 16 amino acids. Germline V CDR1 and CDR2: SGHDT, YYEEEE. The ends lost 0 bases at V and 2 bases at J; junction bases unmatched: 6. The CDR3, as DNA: TGTGCCAGCAGCTTGGTTGCGGGGGAACTCACAGATACGCAGTATTTT. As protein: CASSLVAGELTDTQYF.

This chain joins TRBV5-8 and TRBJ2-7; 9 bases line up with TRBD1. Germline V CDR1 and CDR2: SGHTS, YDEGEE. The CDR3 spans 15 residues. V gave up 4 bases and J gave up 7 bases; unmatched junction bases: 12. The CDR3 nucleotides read TGTGCCAGCAGCCACTACGGGACAGGGTCTCGGGAGCAGTACTTC. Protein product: CASSHYGTGSREQYF.

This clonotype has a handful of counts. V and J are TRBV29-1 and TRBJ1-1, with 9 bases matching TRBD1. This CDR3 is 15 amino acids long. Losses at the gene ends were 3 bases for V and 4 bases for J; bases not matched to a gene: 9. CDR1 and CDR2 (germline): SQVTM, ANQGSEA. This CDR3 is CSVDPRETGGTEAFF. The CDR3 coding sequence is TGCAGCGTTGACCCCCGTGAGACAGGGGGCACTGAAGCTTTCTTT.

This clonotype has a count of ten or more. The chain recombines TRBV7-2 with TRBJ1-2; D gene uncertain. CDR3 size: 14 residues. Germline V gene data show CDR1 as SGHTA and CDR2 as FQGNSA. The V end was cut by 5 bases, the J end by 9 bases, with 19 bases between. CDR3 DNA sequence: TGTGCCAGCAGCCCGGACGGATTGATTCTTCGCTACACCTTC. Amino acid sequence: CASSPDGLILRYTF.

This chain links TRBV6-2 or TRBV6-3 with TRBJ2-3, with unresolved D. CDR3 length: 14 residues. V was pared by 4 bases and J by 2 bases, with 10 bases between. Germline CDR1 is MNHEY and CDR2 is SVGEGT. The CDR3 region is CASSWVGPTDTQYF. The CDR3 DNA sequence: TGTGCCAGCAGTTGGGTCGGACCCACAGATACGCAGTATTTT.

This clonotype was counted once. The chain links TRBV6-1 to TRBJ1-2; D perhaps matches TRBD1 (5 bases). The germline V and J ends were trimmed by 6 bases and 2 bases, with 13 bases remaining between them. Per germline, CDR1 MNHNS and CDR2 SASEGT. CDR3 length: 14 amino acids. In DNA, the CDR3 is TGTGCCAGCAGCAGCGGGACGACCAACTATGGCTACACCTTC. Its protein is CASSSGTTNYGYTF.

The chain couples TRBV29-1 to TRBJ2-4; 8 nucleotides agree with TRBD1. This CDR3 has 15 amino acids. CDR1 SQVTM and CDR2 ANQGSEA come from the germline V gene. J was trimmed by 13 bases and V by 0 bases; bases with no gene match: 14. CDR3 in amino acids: CSVEDWAGGWNEQYF. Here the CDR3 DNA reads TGCAGCGTTGAAGACTGGGCAGGGGGCTGGAATGAGCAGTACTTC.

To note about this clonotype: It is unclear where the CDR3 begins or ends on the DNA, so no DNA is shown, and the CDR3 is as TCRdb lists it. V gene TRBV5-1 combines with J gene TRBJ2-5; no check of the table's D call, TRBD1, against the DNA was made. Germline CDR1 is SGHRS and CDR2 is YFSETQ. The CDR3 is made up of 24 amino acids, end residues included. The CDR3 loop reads CASRRDAYQETQYFGPVVAETQYF.

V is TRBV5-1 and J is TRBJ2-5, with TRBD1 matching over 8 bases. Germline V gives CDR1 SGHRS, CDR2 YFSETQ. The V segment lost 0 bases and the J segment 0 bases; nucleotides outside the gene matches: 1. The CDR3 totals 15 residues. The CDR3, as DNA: TGCGCCAGCAGCTTGGGACAGGGGTACCAAGAGACCCAGTACTTC. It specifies CASSLGQGYQETQYF.

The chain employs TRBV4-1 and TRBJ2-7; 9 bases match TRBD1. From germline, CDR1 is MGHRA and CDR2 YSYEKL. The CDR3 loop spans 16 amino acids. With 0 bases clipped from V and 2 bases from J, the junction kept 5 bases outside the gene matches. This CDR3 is CASSQDEGQGTYEQYF. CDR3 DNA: TGCGCCAGCAGCCAAGATGAAGGACAGGGGACCTACGAGCAGTACTTC.

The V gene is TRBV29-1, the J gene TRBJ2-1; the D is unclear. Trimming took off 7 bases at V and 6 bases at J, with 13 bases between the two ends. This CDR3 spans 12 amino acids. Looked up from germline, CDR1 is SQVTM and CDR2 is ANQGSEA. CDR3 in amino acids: CSASAYSNEQFF. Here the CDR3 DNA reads TGCAGCGCGTCGGCCTACAGCAATGAGCAGTTCTTC.

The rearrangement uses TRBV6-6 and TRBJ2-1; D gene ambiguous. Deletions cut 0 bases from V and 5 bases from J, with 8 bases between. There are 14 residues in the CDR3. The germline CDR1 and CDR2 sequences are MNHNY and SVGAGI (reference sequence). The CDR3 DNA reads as TGTGCCAGCAGTTACTCGTCAAGGGACAATGAGCAGTTCTTC. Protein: CASSYSSRDNEQFF.

In nucleotides, the CDR3 is TGTGCCAGCAGCCCGTATACCGGGGGCACAGATACGCAGTATTTT. Translation: CASSPYTGGTDTQYF. The chain couples TRBV7-9 to TRBJ2-3; a possible D gene is TRBD2 (5 bases). Looked up from germline, CDR1 is SEHNR and CDR2 is FQNEAQ (reference sequence). The CDR3 length is 15 residues. Between the trimmed V and J ends, which lost 5 bases and 1 base, there was a span of 13 bases.

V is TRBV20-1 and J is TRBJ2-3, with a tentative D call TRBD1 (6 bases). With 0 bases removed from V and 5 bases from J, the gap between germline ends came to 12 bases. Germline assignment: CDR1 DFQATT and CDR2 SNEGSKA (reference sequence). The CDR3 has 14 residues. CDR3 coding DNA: TGCAGTGCTAGAGATGGGCAGGGGCTAGATACGCAGTATTTT. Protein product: CSARDGQGLDTQYF.